What follows are 20 T cell receptor beta chains derived from one specimen sequenced in a study of Tregs in tolerant kidney transplant recipients. Measured with immunoSEQ multiplex PCR; TCRdb has only the in-frame clones, and not every one. The table gives approximately 52,000 clones; the top ten clones make up around 0.8% of it. The sample was CD4+ T cells from blood, taken before the transplant. These receptors were obtained from a human donor who received a combined kidney and bone marrow transplant.

Note on this clone: The read gets to within 3 residues of the CDR3 end, and the germline J gene fills in the rest. Other DNA sequences in this sample translate to the same CDR3. The rearrangement links TRBV6-2 or TRBV6-3 to TRBJ1-1; 7 bases agree with TRBD1. CDR1 is MNHEY and CDR2 is SVGEGT in the germline V gene. V lost 2 bases and J lost 5; bases outside the gene matches: 2. The CDR3 sequence is 13 residues long. The chain's CDR3 is CASSYAGGTEAFF. The covered CDR3 bases are TGTGCCAGCAGTTACGCAGGGGGGACTGAA.

Concerning this clone: The read comes to an end 3 residues before the CDR3 does, leaving the germline J gene to fill in the end. J is TRBJ1-5 and V is TRBV19; TRBD1 matches 8 bases. The V segment lost 5 bases and the J segment 4 bases; nucleotides outside the gene matches: 4. The CDR3 spans 14 residues. Germline V gene sequence: CDR1 LNHDA, CDR2 SQIVND (reference sequence). CDR3 loop: CASSRDRGNQPQHF. Incomplete CDR3 DNA: TGTGCCAGTAGTCGTGACAGGGGTAATCAGCCC.

Points on this clone: The read ends 3 residues early relative to the CDR3; the germline J gene fills the gap. The rearrangement joins TRBV10-3 to TRBJ2-7, with 10 bases fitting TRBD1. V was clipped by 6 bases and J by 2 bases; unmatched bases: 7. Germline CDR1 is ENHRY and CDR2 is SYGVKD. The CDR3 has 15 amino acids. CDR3 bases read: TGTGCCATCAGGGGAGGCGGGACAGGGGCCTACGAG. Protein product: CAIRGGGTGAYE. The whole CDR3 reads CAIRGGGTGAYEQYF.

Comment on this clone: The sequence runs out 3 residues before the end of the CDR3; the remainder is reconstructed from the germline J gene. J is TRBJ2-3 and V is TRBV5-1, with 7 bases that match TRBD2. V trimming: 2 bases; J trimming: 1 base; junction bases outside the gene matches: 1. The CDR3 is made up of 14 amino acids. CDR1 is SGHRS and CDR2 is YFSETQ in the germline V gene. CDR3 bases read: TGCGCCAGCAGCTTTACTAGCGGCACAGATACG. Encoded protein: CASSFTSGTDT. The whole CDR3 protein is CASSFTSGTDTQYF.

CDR3 bases read: TGTGCCAGCAGCCGCTTGGGACAGGGGCCG. Protein sequence: CASSRLGQGP. The complete CDR3 protein is CASSRLGQGPQYF. The rearrangement joins TRBV7-2 to TRBJ2-3, with 10 bases that match TRBD1. The sequence runs out 3 residues before the end of the CDR3; the remainder is reconstructed from the germline J gene. The CDR3 has 13 amino acids. Germline values: CDR1 SGHTA, CDR2 FQGNSA.

Regarding this clone: Read sequence stops 3 residues before the CDR3 end, and the germline J gene provides the missing end. The chain combines TRBV5-1 with TRBJ2-5; 7 bases fit TRBD1. V gave up 0 bases and J gave up 1 base; unmatched junction bases: 3. CDR1 and CDR2 (germline): SGHRS, YFSETQ. This CDR3 is 15 amino acids long. CDR3 DNA (partial): TGCGCCAGCAGCTTGGGGGGACAGCTCCAAGAGACC. Residues: CASSLGGQLQET. From start to end, the CDR3 is CASSLGGQLQETQYF.

Regarding this clone: The read ends 3 residues shy of where the CDR3 ends; the end is completed using the germline J gene. The chain carries TRBV12-5 and TRBJ2-1; possibly TRBD2 for D (5 bases). Germline V lookup: CDR1 LGHNT, CDR2 FRNRAP. V was cut by 0 bases and J by 2 bases, with 11 bases left in between. The CDR3 is 16 amino acids. The DNA read from the CDR3 is TGTGCTAGTGGTTTGGTAATAAGCGGAGCCTACAATGAG. It codes for CASGLVISGAYNE. The whole CDR3 reads CASGLVISGAYNEQFF. Filled out from reference TRBV12-5 and TRBJ2-1, the complete variable domain reads DARVTQTPRHKVTEMGQEVTMRCQPILGHNTVFWYRQTMMQGLELLAYFRNRAPLDDSGMPKDRFSAEMPDATLATLKIQPSEPRDSAVYFCASGLVISGAYNEQFFGPGTRLTVL.

Comments on this clone: With the read ending 3 residues before the CDR3 end, the germline J gene is used to fill in that end. J is TRBJ2-2 and V is TRBV5-1, with D perhaps matching TRBD2 (6 bases). V was shortened by 4 bases and J by 5 bases, with 15 bases between the two germline ends. The CDR3 is 15 amino acids. The germline V gene encodes CDR1 SGHRS and CDR2 YFSETQ. The sequenced CDR3 bases are TGCGCCAGCAGCGGGGGGATTACGCGAACCGGGGAG. It codes for CASSGGITRTGE. The CDR3 as a whole reads CASSGGITRTGELFF.

Worth noting for this clone: Read data end 3 residues before the CDR3 end; the end is taken from the germline J gene. The V gene is TRBV7-6, the J gene TRBJ2-3; 10 bases fit TRBD2. Trimming cost V 1 base and J 6 bases; bases outside gene matches: 13. The CDR3 has 18 residues. Germline-derived CDR1 and CDR2 are SGHVS and FNYEAQ. CDR3 protein: CASSLEIPRSGRTDTQYF. The CDR3 DNA, read in part, is TGTGCCAGCAGCTTAGAAATCCCACGTAGCGGGAGGACCGATACG.

With regard to this clone: The read stops 3 residues short of the end of the CDR3; the missing end is completed from the germline J gene. The chain couples TRBV18 to TRBJ1-3, with a possible D match to TRBD1 (5 bases). Deletions cut 4 bases from V and 3 bases from J, with 16 bases between. From germline, CDR1 is KGHSH and CDR2 LQKENI. The CDR3 is 16 amino acids. This CDR3 is CASSREAGKGGNTIYF. Incomplete CDR3 DNA: TGTGCCAGCTCACGAGAAGCAGGGAAGGGTGGAAACACC.

A note on this clone: The CDR3 end lies 3 residues beyond the end of the read and is filled in from the germline J gene. The V gene is TRBV7-3, the J gene TRBJ2-1; TRBD2 matches at 9 bases. Germline trimming cut 5 bases from V and 3 bases from J; bases unmatched to any gene: 5. The CDR3 runs to 15 residues. Germline V gene sequence: CDR1 SGHTA, CDR2 FQGTGA. Partial CDR3 DNA: TGTGCCAGCAGCCCTCTAGCGGGAAGCTACAATGAG. Translated, it gives CASSPLAGSYNE. The CDR3 reads in full as CASSPLAGSYNEQFF. Full variable domain (rest looked up from reference TRBV7-3 and TRBJ2-1): GAGVSQTPSNKVTEKGKYVELRCDPISGHTALYWYRQSLGQGPEFLIYFQGTGAADDSGLPNDRFFAVRPEGSVSTLKIQRTERGDSAVYLCASSPLAGSYNEQFFGPGTRLTVL.

Points on this clone: The DNA ends 3 residues before the CDR3 does, and the rest of the CDR3 is filled in from the germline J gene. The chain joins TRBV18 to TRBJ2-1; 11 bases align to TRBD2. The germline V gene encodes CDR1 KGHSH and CDR2 LQKENI. CDR3 size: 15 residues. V was clipped by 5 bases and J by 4 bases; unmatched bases: 4. The part of the CDR3 DNA that was read is TGTGCCAGCTCAAGGGGACTAGCGGATTACAATGAG. Translated, it gives CASSRGLADYNE. The CDR3 reads in full as CASSRGLADYNEQFF.

Worth noting for this clone: The missing CDR3 end, 3 residues past where the read stops, is filled in from the germline J gene. The V gene is TRBV7-2, the J gene TRBJ2-2, with 8 bases identical to TRBD2. Germline V CDR1 and CDR2: SGHTA, FQGNSA. CDR3 length: 15 amino acids. The ends lost 2 bases at V and 8 bases at J; junction bases unmatched: 7. CDR3: CASSLQPGLGGELFF. The part of the CDR3 DNA that was read is TGTGCCAGCAGCTTACAACCGGGACTAGGAGGGGAG.

As regards this clone: The read is 3 residues too short to cover the CDR3 end, so that end is filled in from the germline J gene. The gene calls are TRBV2 and TRBJ2-1; TRBD1 agrees at 7 bases. The CDR3 extends over 14 amino acids. Unmatched junction bases numbered 12, after V lost 8 bases and J lost 8 bases. The germline V gene encodes CDR1 SNHLY and CDR2 FYNNEI. CDR3 in amino acids: CASQGTGASYEQFF. The covered CDR3 bases are TGTGCCAGCCAGGGTACAGGGGCGAGTTATGAG.

As to this clone: The CDR3 extends 3 residues past the end of the read, so its final part is completed from the germline J gene. The V gene is TRBV20-1, the J gene TRBJ2-7, with unresolved D. This CDR3 is 12 amino acids long. The V and J ends lost 3 bases and 0 bases respectively, with 6 bases between them. The germline V gene has CDR1 DFQATT and CDR2 SNEGSKA (reference sequence). The CDR3 region is CSASQISYEQYF. The sequenced CDR3 bases are TGCAGTGCTAGCCAAATCTCCTACGAG.

Of note for this clone: The CDR3 goes on 3 residues after the read ends, and that part is filled in from the germline J gene. The gene calls are TRBV6-1 and TRBJ2-7; D is ambiguous. The CDR3 spans 15 residues. V lost 1 base and J lost 0, with 10 bases in between. In germline, CDR1 is MNHNS, CDR2 SASEGT. This CDR3 is CASSEGSASSYEQYF. The sequenced CDR3 bases are TGTGCCAGCAGTGAAGGCAGCGCGAGCTCCTACGAG.

As concerns this clone: The read terminates 3 residues before the CDR3 end, so the remaining end is supplied by the germline J gene. The chain uses TRBV5-1 and TRBJ2-3; 9 bases fit TRBD2. Germline V gene data show CDR1 as SGHRS and CDR2 as YFSETQ. J was trimmed by 0 bases and V by 5 bases; bases with no gene match: 7. The CDR3 extends over 16 amino acids. CDR3 in amino acids: CASRSGLASSTDTQYF. The DNA read from the CDR3 is TGCGCCAGCAGATCCGGACTAGCGTCTAGCACAGATACG.

In regard to this clone: The read ends 3 residues early relative to the CDR3; the germline J gene fills the gap. V gene TRBV12-3 or TRBV12-4 combines with J gene TRBJ2-3, with 9 positions matching TRBD1. The CDR3 runs 14 residues. V dropped 6 bases and J dropped 1; count of bases not matched to a gene: 2. CDR3 protein: CASSGQGRTDTQYF. CDR3 DNA, as far as it was read: TGTGCCAGCAGCGGACAGGGGCGCACAGATACG.

Incomplete CDR3 DNA: TGTGCCAGCAGCGACAGGGTGGGAGAGACC. Translated: CASSDRVGET. The CDR3 in its entirety is CASSDRVGETQYF. V usage is TRBV11-3 and J usage is TRBJ2-5, with 7 bases matching TRBD1. The read gets to within 3 residues of the CDR3 end, and the germline J gene fills in the rest. The V gene end was trimmed by 5 bases and the J gene end by 4 bases; junction bases not matched to a gene: 4. The CDR3 spans 13 residues. CDR1 SGHNT and CDR2 YENEEA come from the germline V gene.

About this clone itself: The sequenced fragment ends 3 residues before the CDR3 boundary, so the rest is inferred from the germline J gene. The genes are TRBV10-3 and TRBJ1-5, with 8 bases aligning to TRBD1. V lost 6 bases, J lost 2 bases, and 6 bases stayed unmatched. In germline, CDR1 is ENHRY, CDR2 SYGVKD. The CDR3 has 15 amino acids. CDR3 residues: CAISLTGGGNQPQHF. CDR3 DNA (partial): TGTGCCATCAGCTTAACAGGGGGAGGCAATCAGCCC.